These 24 T cell receptor beta chains were sequenced from one sample in a study of T cells expressing NK-cell markers. TCRdb reprocessed the 5' RACE reads, keeping one entry per CDR3 protein, no DNA. The sample includes about 540,000 distinct CDR3 sequences. Sequenced material: blood T cells: a sorted CD56 or NKG2C T cell subset, CD4+ or CD8+ T cells, or bulk PBMC T cells (not recorded which). The receptors were gathered from a man younger than 35 in good health.

The gene calls are TRBV21-1 and TRBJ1-2; checking the TCRdb D call of TRBD1 is not possible without DNA. TRBV21-1 is marked as a pseudogene. The CDR3 is 16 amino acids. The CDR3 is CASSKGPGQNNYGYTF.

The chain is built from TRBV5-1 and TRBJ1-1. Germline CDR1 SGHRS, CDR2 YFSETQ. The CDR3 length is 18 residues. CDR3: CASSLGRTELFLNTEAFF.

The CDR3 region is CASSLRRAFAYGYTF. The rearrangement uses TRBV7-9 and TRBJ1-2. Germline assignment: CDR1 SEHNR and CDR2 FQNEAQ (reference sequence). This CDR3 contains 15 residues.

The rearrangement links TRBV20-1 to TRBJ2-1; without DNA, the TCRdb call of TRBD2 cannot be checked. Germline lookup yields CDR1 DFQATT and CDR2 SNEGSKA (reference sequence). The CDR3 sequence is 17 residues long. CDR3 region: CSARDLLGLAGNNEQFF.

The chain is built from TRBV29-1 and TRBJ1-2; TCRdb designates TRBD1, a call that cannot be tested without DNA. CDR1 is SQVTM, CDR2 ANQGSEA, per germline. The CDR3 length is 14 residues. The CDR3 loop reads CSVEGTGTPYGYTF.

The genes are TRBV6-5 and TRBJ2-7; TCRdb outputs TRBD1, but without DNA this stays unchecked. The CDR3 totals 13 residues. Germline V gene sequence: CDR1 MNHEY, CDR2 SVGAGI. Here the CDR3 reads CASSYSDQGTQYF.

V gene TRBV19 combines with J gene TRBJ2-3; lacking DNA, the TRBD1 call made by TCRdb goes unchecked. The CDR3 contains 16 residues. Germline values: CDR1 LNHDA, CDR2 SQIVND (reference sequence). The CDR3 loop reads CASSDKGGPSTDTQYF.

The chain joins TRBV5-1 to TRBJ2-5; absent DNA, TCRdb's TRBD1 call cannot be checked. The CDR3 spans 14 residues. Per the germline V gene, CDR1 is SGHRS and CDR2 is YFSETQ. The CDR3 sequence: CASSSRQGIATQYF.

The gene calls are TRBV5-1 and TRBJ1-6; checking the TCRdb D call of TRBD1 is not possible without DNA. The CDR3 loop spans 15 amino acids. Germline-derived CDR1 and CDR2 are SGHRS and YFSETQ. The CDR3 here is CASSLAGDTISPLHF.

The rearrangement joins TRBV29-1 to TRBJ2-5; TCRdb proposes TRBD2, but this gene call is untestable without DNA. This CDR3 has 13 residues. Looked up from germline, CDR1 is SQVTM and CDR2 is ANQGSEA. The CDR3 protein is CSVEIRAGETQYF.

This chain joins TRBV6-2 or TRBV6-3 and TRBJ1-1; the TRBD1 assignment by TCRdb is unverifiable without DNA. CDR1 MNHEY and CDR2 SVGEGT come from the germline V gene. The CDR3 contains 11 residues. This CDR3 is CASSEGVGAFF.

V is TRBV6-2 or TRBV6-3 and J is TRBJ2-3; TCRdb indicates TRBD1, and absent DNA this call remains unverified. This CDR3 contains 14 residues. The germline gives CDR1 MNHEY, CDR2 SVGEGT. CDR3 loop: CASRKTGTTDTQYF.

The rearrangement uses TRBV11-2 and TRBJ2-5; TCRdb names TRBD2, which stays unverified in the absence of DNA. CDR3 length: 15 amino acids. The germline CDR1 and CDR2 sequences are SGHAT and FQNNGV. CDR3 amino acids: CASSSLEDSRETQYF.

The J gene is TRBJ1-1, the V gene TRBV13; TCRdb picks TRBD1, but there is no DNA to check that call. Germline CDR1 and CDR2: PRHDT and FYEKMQ (reference sequence). The CDR3 runs to 15 residues. The CDR3 region is CASSLGGWADTEAFF.

This sequence joins TRBV6-2 or TRBV6-3 and TRBJ1-1. Per the germline V gene, CDR1 is MNHEY and CDR2 is SVGEGT. CDR3 length: 16 residues. This chain's CDR3 is CASRVKRGTRNTEAFF.

V and J are TRBV7-9 and TRBJ1-2; TCRdb selects TRBD1, and the lack of DNA leaves this call unchecked. The CDR3 contains 15 residues. Germline V gene data show CDR1 as SEHNR and CDR2 as FQNEAQ (reference sequence). The CDR3 spells CASSRSGASDYGYTF.

V gene TRBV7-8 combines with J gene TRBJ2-2; TCRdb lists TRBD2, though no DNA is available to test this call. CDR3 size: 17 residues. CDR1 is SGHVS and CDR2 is FQNEAQ in the germline V gene. CDR3 loop: CASSLVRSLGVPGELFF. The full variable domain, completed using reference TRBV7-8 and TRBJ2-2, is GAGVSQSPRYKVAKRGQDVALRCDPISGHVSLFWYQQALGQGPEFLTYFQNEAQLDKSGLPSDRFFAERPEGSVSTLKIQRTQQEDSAVYLCASSLVRSLGVPGELFFGEGSRLTVL.

The chain links TRBV29-1 to TRBJ2-2; checking the TCRdb D call of TRBD2 is not possible without DNA. The germline V gene has CDR1 SQVTM and CDR2 ANQGSEA. This CDR3 spans 19 amino acids. The CDR3 loop is CSVGGGHSNLFANTGELFF.

The chain is built from TRBV5-1 and TRBJ2-7. Germline V lookup: CDR1 SGHRS, CDR2 YFSETQ. This CDR3 contains 14 residues. This CDR3 is CASSLSRLPYEQYF.

The chain employs TRBV7-9 and TRBJ1-4; TCRdb names TRBD1, which stays unverified in the absence of DNA. CDR3 length: 14 residues. CDR1 is SEHNR, CDR2 FQNEAQ, per germline (reference sequence). CDR3 region: CASSQQGTNEKLFF. Looking up the rest from reference TRBV7-9 and TRBJ1-4 gives the full variable domain: DTGVSQNPRHKITKRGQNVTFRCDPISEHNRLYWYRQTLGQGPEFLTYFQNEAQLEKSRLLSDRFSAERPKGSFSTLEIQRTEQGDSAMYLCASSQQGTNEKLFFGSGTQLSVL.

This chain joins TRBV5-5 and TRBJ1-1; the D call from TCRdb, TRBD1, cannot be confirmed without DNA. This CDR3 comprises 13 residues. The V gene's germline CDR1 is SGHKS and CDR2 YYEKEE (reference sequence). The CDR3 reads CAIHRDLGTEAFF.

V usage is TRBV7-3 and J usage is TRBJ1-3. CDR3 length equals 13 residues. Germline CDR1 and CDR2: SGHTA and FQGTGA. The CDR3 here is CASSQVEGNTIYF.

V is TRBV5-1 and J is TRBJ1-1; TCRdb selects TRBD1, and the lack of DNA leaves this call unchecked. Germline CDR1 and CDR2: SGHRS and YFSETQ. The CDR3 contains 14 residues. The CDR3 spells CASSSGGTNTEAFF.

The chain combines TRBV12-3 or TRBV12-4 with TRBJ2-5; lacking DNA, the TRBD2 call made by TCRdb goes unchecked. This CDR3 has 13 amino acids. The CDR3 protein is CASTAGLAETQYF.